One sample yielded the 15 T cell receptor beta chains listed below, sequenced in a study of blood T cell repertoires in COVID-19. Sequencing used immunoSEQ multiplex PCR; TCRdb keeps in-frame clones, though not all of them. The table lists about 30,000 clones, 90% of them singletons, with around two fifths in the top ten. The sample taken for sequencing was peripheral blood. Every receptor here comes from a man aged 55-75 years with active or convalescent COVID-19.

This clone was recorded only once. The J gene is TRBJ1-2, the V gene TRBV9; no firm D call. Germline lookup yields CDR1 SGDLS and CDR2 YYNGEE. The CDR3 is 14 residues long. Trimming pared 0 bases from V and 1 base from J, leaving 7 bases between. CDR3 loop: CASSVATHNYGYTF. CDR3 in DNA: TGTGCCAGCAGCGTAGCCACACATAACTATGGCTACACCTTC.

V usage is TRBV30 and J usage is TRBJ1-4; the D is unclear. This CDR3 is 12 amino acids long. Trimming cost V 4 bases and J 4 bases, with 7 bases left between them. The germline gives CDR1 GTSNPN, CDR2 SVGIG (reference sequence). In nucleotides, the CDR3 is TGTGCCTGGACAGTGATTAATGAAAAACTGTTTTTT. Protein: CAWTVINEKLFF. The whole variable domain, remainder taken from reference TRBV30 and TRBJ1-4, is SQTIHQWPATLVQPVGSPLSLECTVEGTSNPNLYWYRQAAGRGLQLLFYSVGIGQISSEVPQNLSASRPQDRQFILSSKKLLLSDSGFYLCAWTVINEKLFFGSGTQLSVL.

The chain uses TRBV5-1 and TRBJ1-4; tentative D call: TRBD1 (6 bases). In germline, CDR1 is SGHRS, CDR2 YFSETQ. Between the trimmed V and J ends, which lost 2 bases and 5 bases, there was a span of 7 bases. There are 13 residues in the CDR3. The CDR3 region is CASSFQGNEKLFF. The CDR3 DNA sequence: TGCGCCAGCAGCTTTCAGGGGAATGAAAAACTGTTTTTT.

The rearrangement links TRBV5-4 to TRBJ2-1, with D unresolved. This CDR3 has 13 amino acids. Germline-derived CDR1 and CDR2 are SGHNT and YYREEE (reference sequence). Trimming stripped 0 bases from V and 9 bases from J, with 10 bases between. Written as DNA, the CDR3 is TGTGCCAGCAGCTTGGAAGAAGCGCCTGAGCAGTTCTTC. Protein: CASSLEEAPEQFF.

The gene calls are TRBV4-3 and TRBJ2-7; 8 bases fit TRBD2. The CDR3 contains 16 residues. The germline V gene encodes CDR1 LGHNA and CDR2 YSLEER. With V trimmed by 1 base and J by 4 bases, 9 bases remained unmatched. The CDR3 sequence is CASSQGWAGGAYEQYF. The CDR3 DNA reads as TGCGCCAGCAGCCAAGGTTGGGCCGGGGGGGCTTACGAGCAGTACTTC.

J is TRBJ2-2 and V is TRBV6-2 or TRBV6-3; 8 bases are a match to TRBD1. V shed 6 bases and J 1 base; nucleotides not matched to a gene: 7. CDR3 length: 16 residues. Germline assignment: CDR1 MNHEY and CDR2 SVGEGT. The CDR3 spells CASSRDRGRNTGELFF. The CDR3 nucleotides are TGTGCCAGCAGCCGCGACAGGGGTAGGAACACCGGGGAGCTGTTTTTT.

CDR3 amino acids: CASSGRVGQPQHF. The DNA for the CDR3 is TGTGCCAGCAGTGGCAGGGTGGGTCAGCCCCAGCATTTT. The J gene is TRBJ1-5, the V gene TRBV28, with D perhaps TRBD1 (5 bases). CDR3 length: 13 residues. The germline CDR1 and CDR2 sequences are MDHEN and SYDVKM. V lost 5 bases, J lost 6 bases, and 11 bases lay in between.

This clone was seen a single time. The chain links TRBV15 to TRBJ2-7, with 14 bases lining up with TRBD2. Germline CDR1 reads LNHNV; CDR2 reads YYDKDF (reference sequence). The J segment lost 5 bases and the V segment lost 8 bases, leaving 17 bases of the junction unmatched. The length of the CDR3 is 18 residues. CDR3 sequence reads: CATAPGLAGEGGFDEQYF. The CDR3 DNA is TGTGCCACCGCGCCGGGACTAGCGGGAGAGGGCGGGTTCGACGAGCAGTACTTC.

The CDR3 nucleotides read TGTGCCAGCAGTCTATTTACCGGGACAGGTACGGGAAATGAGCAGTTCTTC. Translating gives CASSLFTGTGTGNEQFF. The V call is TRBV27, the J call TRBJ2-1; TRBD1 aligns across 8 bases. The germline V gene has CDR1 MNHEY and CDR2 SMNVEV (reference sequence). This CDR3 region has 17 residues. J was trimmed by 7 bases and V by 5 bases; bases with no gene match: 16.

The chain recombines TRBV7-9 with TRBJ1-2, with 10 bases aligning to TRBD1. The V segment lost 5 bases and the J segment 4 bases; nucleotides outside the gene matches: 7. From germline, CDR1 is SEHNR and CDR2 FQNEAQ (reference sequence). CDR3 length: 15 residues. CDR3 in DNA: TGTGCCAGCAGCGACCGGGACAGGGGACGCTATGGCTACACCTTC. It codes for CASSDRDRGRYGYTF. Full variable domain (outside the CDR3, taken from reference TRBV7-9 and TRBJ1-2): DTGVSQNPRHKITKRGQNVTFRCDPISEHNRLYWYRQTLGQGPEFLTYFQNEAQLEKSRLLSDRFSAERPKGSFSTLEIQRTEQGDSAMYLCASSDRDRGRYGYTFGSGTRLTVV.

The genes are TRBV6-5 and TRBJ1-3; D remains ambiguous. V was pared by 6 bases and J by 3 bases, with 9 bases between. This CDR3 spans 13 amino acids. Germline V lookup: CDR1 MNHEY, CDR2 SVGAGI. CDR3 residues: CASRWAVGNTIYF. In DNA form, the CDR3 reads TGTGCCAGCAGGTGGGCAGTTGGAAACACCATATATTTT.

This chain uses TRBV5-1 with TRBJ2-2; D is possibly TRBD2 (6 bases). Germline lookup yields CDR1 SGHRS and CDR2 YFSETQ. V shed 0 bases and J shed 8 bases, with 11 bases lying between them. This CDR3 region has 14 residues. Here the CDR3 reads CASSLGLEFGELFF. CDR3 in DNA: TGCGCCAGCAGCTTGGGACTAGAATTTGGGGAGCTGTTTTTT.

The CDR3 DNA reads TGTGCCAGTAGCCAGCGGGGGGGCCGGGAGACCCAGTACTTC. This translates into CASSQRGGRETQYF. The chain recombines TRBV19 with TRBJ2-5; 10 bases are a match to TRBD2. The CDR3 covers 14 residues. J gave up 5 bases and V 6 bases, and 6 bases lay outside the gene matches. The germline CDR1 and CDR2 sequences are LNHDA and SQIVND (reference sequence). Together with reference TRBV19 and TRBJ2-5, the CDR3 gives the full variable domain: DGGITQSPKYLFRKEGQNVTLSCEQNLNHDAMYWYRQDPGQGLRLIYYSQIVNDFQKGDIAEGYSVSREKKESFPLTVTSAQKNPTAFYLCASSQRGGRETQYFGPGTRLLVL.

The gene calls are TRBV28 and TRBJ1-2, with D possibly matching TRBD1 (5 bases). The CDR3 covers 16 residues. Trimming stripped 3 bases from V and 4 bases from J, with 18 bases between. Germline CDR1 and CDR2: MDHEN and SYDVKM. CDR3 DNA sequence: TGTGCCAGCAGTTTTATCGGGACTCCTATGGGCTATGGCTACACCTTC. Translated: CASSFIGTPMGYGYTF.

The chain employs TRBV2 and TRBJ1-5, with D possibly being TRBD1 (5 bases). This CDR3 comprises 15 residues. Trimming pared 1 base from V and 4 bases from J, leaving 11 bases between. Germline V CDR1 and CDR2: SNHLY, FYNNEI. For the CDR3, the DNA is TGTGCCAGCAGTGAAGAGGGACGGGGGAATCAGCCCCAGCATTTT. As protein: CASSEEGRGNQPQHF.